The sequence of this T cell receptor (beta chain) was determined in a study of shared T cell receptors in the human thymus. Measured with immunoSEQ multiplex PCR; TCRdb has only the in-frame clones, and not every one. The sample has roughly 660,000 clones; around 89% are singletons. V dropped 6 bases and J dropped 4 bases, with 7 bases sitting between them. Germline CDR1 reads MNHNY; CDR2 reads SVGAGI (reference sequence). This CDR3 has 12 residues. The sample was also reused in another study, on human thymus T cells.

The genes are TRBV6-6 and TRBJ1-5; D gene uncertain. The sequence was collected from a boy younger than two with a congenital heart defect. The sample consisted of thymocytes. CDR3 amino acids: CASSFLNQPQHF. The CDR3 DNA reads TGTGCCAGCAGCTTCTTAAATCAGCCCCAGCATTTT.